The T cell receptor beta chain described here comes from a study of T cell responses to AZD1222 COVID-19 vaccine. Here immunoSEQ multiplex PCR was the method, and the copy in TCRdb shows in-frame clones only, minus some. The table lists over 150,000 clones, over 80% of them singletons, with 5% to 7.5% in the top ten. A word on this clone: The antigen is undetermined.

Regarding the study as a whole: Baseline seropositivity characterized only 5 or 6 AZD1222 recipients. Possibly, clonal diversity was underestimated; donors were largely white British and included more females.

This CDR3 region has 18 residues. The V gene end was trimmed by 2 bases and the J gene end by 0 bases; junction bases not matched to a gene: 7. Germline values: CDR1 MDHEN, CDR2 SYDVKM. The chain carries TRBV28 and TRBJ1-5, with 10 bases that match TRBD1. The sample consisted of peripheral blood, taken on day 0 of AZD1222 vaccination. This receptor was identified in an adult in good health. CDR3 nucleotide sequence: TGTGCCAGCAGTTTACTGGACAGGGGGTACAATAGCAATCAGCCCCAGCATTTT. Its translation is CASSLLDRGYNSNQPQHF. Based on the CDR3 plus reference TRBV28 and TRBJ1-5, the full variable domain is DVKVTQSSRYLVKRTGEKVFLECVQDMDHENMFWYRQDPGLGLRLIYFSYDVKMKEKGDIPEGYSVSREKKERFSLILESASTNQTSMYLCASSLLDRGYNSNQPQHFGDGTRLSIL.